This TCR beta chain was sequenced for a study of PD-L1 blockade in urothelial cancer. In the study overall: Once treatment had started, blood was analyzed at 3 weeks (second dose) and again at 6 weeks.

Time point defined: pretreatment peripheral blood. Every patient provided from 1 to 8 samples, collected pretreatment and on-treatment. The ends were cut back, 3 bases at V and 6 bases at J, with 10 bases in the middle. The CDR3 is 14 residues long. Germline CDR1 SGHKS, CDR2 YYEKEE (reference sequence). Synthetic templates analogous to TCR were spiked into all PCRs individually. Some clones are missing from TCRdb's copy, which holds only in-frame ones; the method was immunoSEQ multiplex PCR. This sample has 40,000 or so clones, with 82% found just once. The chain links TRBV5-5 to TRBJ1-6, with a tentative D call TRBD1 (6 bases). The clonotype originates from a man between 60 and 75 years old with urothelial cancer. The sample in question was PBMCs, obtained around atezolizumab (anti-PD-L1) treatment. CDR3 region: CASSSVGGNSPLHF. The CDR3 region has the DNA TGTGCCAGCAGCTCGGTAGGGGGTAATTCACCCCTCCACTTT.